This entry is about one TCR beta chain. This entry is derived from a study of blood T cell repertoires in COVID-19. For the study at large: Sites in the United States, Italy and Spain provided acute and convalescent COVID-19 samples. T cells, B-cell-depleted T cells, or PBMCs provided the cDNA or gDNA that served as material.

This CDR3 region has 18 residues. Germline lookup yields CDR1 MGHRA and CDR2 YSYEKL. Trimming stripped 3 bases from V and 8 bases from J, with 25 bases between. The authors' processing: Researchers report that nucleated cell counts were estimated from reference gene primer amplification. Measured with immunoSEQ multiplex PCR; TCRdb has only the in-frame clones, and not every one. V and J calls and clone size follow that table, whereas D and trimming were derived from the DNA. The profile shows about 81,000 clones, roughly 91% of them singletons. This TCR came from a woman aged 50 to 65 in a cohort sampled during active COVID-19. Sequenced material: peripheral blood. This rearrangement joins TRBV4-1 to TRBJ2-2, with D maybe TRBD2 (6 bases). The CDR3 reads CASSQTSGGVIKKGELFF. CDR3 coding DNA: TGCGCCAGCAGCCAGACATCGGGCGGGGTGATTAAAAAGGGGGAGCTGTTTTTT.